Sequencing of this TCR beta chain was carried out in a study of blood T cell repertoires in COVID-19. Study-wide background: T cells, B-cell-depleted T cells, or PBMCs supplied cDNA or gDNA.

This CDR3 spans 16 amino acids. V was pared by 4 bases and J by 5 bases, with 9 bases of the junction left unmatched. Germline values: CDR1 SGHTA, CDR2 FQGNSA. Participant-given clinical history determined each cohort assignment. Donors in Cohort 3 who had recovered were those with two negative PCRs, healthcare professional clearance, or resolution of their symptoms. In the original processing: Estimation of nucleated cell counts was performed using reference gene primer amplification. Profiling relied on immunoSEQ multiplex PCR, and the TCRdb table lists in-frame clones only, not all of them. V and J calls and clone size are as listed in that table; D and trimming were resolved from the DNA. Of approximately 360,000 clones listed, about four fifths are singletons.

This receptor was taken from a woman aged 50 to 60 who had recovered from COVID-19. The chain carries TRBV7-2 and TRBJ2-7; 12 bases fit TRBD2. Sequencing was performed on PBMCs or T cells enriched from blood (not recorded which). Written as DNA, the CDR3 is TGTGCCAGCAGCTCCACCCCACTAGCGGGAGGAGACGAGCAGTACTTC. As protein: CASSSTPLAGGDEQYF.